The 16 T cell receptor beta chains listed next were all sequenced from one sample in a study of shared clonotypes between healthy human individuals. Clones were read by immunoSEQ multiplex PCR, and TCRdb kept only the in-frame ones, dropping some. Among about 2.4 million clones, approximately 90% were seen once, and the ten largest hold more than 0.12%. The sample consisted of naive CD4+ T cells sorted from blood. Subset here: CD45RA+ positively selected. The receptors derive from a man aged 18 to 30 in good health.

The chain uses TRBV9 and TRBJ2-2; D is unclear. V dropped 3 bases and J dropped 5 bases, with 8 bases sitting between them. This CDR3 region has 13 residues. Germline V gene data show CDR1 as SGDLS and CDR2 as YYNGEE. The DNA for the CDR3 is TGTGCCAGCAGCGAGGTAGAAACCGGGGAGCTGTTTTTT. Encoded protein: CASSEVETGELFF. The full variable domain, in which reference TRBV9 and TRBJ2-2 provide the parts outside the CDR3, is DSGVTQTPKHLITATGQRVTLRCSPRSGDLSVYWYQQSLDQGLQFLIQYYNGEERAKGNILERFSAQQFPDLHSELNLSSLELGDSALYFCASSEVETGELFFGEGSRLTVL.

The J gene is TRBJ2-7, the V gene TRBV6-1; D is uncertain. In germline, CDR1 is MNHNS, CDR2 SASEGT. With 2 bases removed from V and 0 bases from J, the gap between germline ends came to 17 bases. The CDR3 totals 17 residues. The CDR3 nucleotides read TGTGCCAGCAGTGAAAAAAGTGGCGGCCCAAGCTCCTACGAGCAGTACTTC. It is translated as CASSEKSGGPSSYEQYF.

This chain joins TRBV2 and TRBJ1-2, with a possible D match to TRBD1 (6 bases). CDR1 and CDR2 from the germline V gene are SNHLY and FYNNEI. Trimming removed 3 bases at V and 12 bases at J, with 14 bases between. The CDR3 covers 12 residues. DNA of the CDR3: TGTGCCAGCAGTGACACCATCGGGGGGCACACCTTC. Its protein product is CASSDTIGGHTF.

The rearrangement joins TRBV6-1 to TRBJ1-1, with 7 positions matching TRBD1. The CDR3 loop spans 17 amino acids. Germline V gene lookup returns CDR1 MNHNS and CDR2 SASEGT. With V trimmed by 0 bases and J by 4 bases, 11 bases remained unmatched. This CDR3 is CASSEALAGGWGTEAFF. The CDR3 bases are TGTGCCAGCAGTGAAGCGCTGGCAGGGGGATGGGGCACTGAAGCTTTCTTT.

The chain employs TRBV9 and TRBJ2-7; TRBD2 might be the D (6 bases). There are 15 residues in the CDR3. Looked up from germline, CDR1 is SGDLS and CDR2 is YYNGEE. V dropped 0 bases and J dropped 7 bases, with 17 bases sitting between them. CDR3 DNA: TGTGCCAGCAGCGTAGTGGGCGGGGCGGTGGATGAGCAGTACTTC. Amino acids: CASSVVGGAVDEQYF.

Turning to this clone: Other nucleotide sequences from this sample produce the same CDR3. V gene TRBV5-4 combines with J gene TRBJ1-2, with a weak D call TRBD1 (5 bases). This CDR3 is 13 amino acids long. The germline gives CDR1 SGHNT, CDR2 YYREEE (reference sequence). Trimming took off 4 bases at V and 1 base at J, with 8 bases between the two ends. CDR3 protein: CASSGDGNYGYTF. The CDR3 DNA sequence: TGTGCCAGCAGCGGGGACGGTAACTATGGCTACACCTTC.

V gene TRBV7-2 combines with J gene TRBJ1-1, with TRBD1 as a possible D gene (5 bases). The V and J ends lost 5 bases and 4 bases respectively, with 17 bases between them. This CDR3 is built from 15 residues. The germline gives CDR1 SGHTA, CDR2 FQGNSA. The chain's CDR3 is CASSRGELRGTEAFF. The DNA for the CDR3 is TGTGCCAGCAGCCGTGGGGAGCTGAGGGGCACTGAAGCTTTCTTT.

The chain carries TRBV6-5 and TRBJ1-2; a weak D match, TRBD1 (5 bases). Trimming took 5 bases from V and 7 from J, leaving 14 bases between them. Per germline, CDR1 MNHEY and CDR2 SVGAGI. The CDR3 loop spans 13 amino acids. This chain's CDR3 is CASSDSRSAGYTF. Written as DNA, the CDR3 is TGTGCCAGCAGTGACAGCCGTTCCGCTGGCTACACCTTC.

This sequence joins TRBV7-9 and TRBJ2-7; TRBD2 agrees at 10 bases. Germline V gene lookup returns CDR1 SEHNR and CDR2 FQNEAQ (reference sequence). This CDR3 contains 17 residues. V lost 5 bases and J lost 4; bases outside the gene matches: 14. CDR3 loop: CASSRTPIAGGLYEQYF. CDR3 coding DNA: TGTGCCAGCAGCCGTACCCCCATAGCGGGGGGCCTTTACGAGCAGTACTTC.

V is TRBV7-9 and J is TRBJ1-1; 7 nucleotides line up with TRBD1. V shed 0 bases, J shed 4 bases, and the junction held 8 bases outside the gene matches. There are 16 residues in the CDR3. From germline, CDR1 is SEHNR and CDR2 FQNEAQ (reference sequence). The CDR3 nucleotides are TGTGCCAGCAGCTTAGCGCAAGGGGGCGGGGGCACTGAAGCTTTCTTT. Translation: CASSLAQGGGGTEAFF.

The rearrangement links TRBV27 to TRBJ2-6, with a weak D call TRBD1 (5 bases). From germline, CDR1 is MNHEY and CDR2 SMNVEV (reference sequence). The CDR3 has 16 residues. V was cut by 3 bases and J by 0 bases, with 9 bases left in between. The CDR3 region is CASSFDRGSGANVLTF. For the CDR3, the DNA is TGTGCCAGCAGTTTCGACAGAGGCTCTGGGGCCAACGTCCTGACTTTC.

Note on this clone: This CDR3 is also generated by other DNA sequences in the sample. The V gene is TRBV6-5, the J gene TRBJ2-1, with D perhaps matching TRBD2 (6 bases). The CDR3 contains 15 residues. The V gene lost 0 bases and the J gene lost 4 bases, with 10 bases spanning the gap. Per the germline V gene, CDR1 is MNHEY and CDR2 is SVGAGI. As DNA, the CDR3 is TGTGCCAGCAGTTACTCGGGGGGTGGGTACAATGAGCAGTTCTTC. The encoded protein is CASSYSGGGYNEQFF.

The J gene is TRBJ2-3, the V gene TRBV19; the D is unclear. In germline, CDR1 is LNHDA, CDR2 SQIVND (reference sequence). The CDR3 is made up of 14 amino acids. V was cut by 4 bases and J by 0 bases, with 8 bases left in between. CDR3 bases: TGTGCCAGTAGTAGTTCCTCTAGCACAGATACGCAGTATTTT. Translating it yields CASSSSSSTDTQYF.

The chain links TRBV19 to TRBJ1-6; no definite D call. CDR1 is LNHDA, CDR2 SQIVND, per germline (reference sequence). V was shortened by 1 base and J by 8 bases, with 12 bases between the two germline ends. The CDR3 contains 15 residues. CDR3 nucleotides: TGTGCCAGTAGTATAGCGGCGGGAATGGATTCACCCCTCCACTTT. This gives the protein CASSIAAGMDSPLHF. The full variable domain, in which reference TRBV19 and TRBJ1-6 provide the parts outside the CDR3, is DGGITQSPKYLFRKEGQNVTLSCEQNLNHDAMYWYRQDPGQGLRLIYYSQIVNDFQKGDIAEGYSVSREKKESFPLTVTSAQKNPTAFYLCASSIAAGMDSPLHFGNGTRLTVT.

In DNA, the CDR3 is TGTGCCAGCTCACGAGACCAGGGGGGCAAAAACATTCAGTACTTC. Amino acid sequence: CASSRDQGGKNIQYF. This chain links TRBV18 with TRBJ2-4; a weak D match, TRBD1 (7 bases). Trimming stripped 4 bases from V and 3 bases from J, with 13 bases between. CDR1 is KGHSH and CDR2 is LQKENI in the germline V gene. The CDR3 runs 15 residues.

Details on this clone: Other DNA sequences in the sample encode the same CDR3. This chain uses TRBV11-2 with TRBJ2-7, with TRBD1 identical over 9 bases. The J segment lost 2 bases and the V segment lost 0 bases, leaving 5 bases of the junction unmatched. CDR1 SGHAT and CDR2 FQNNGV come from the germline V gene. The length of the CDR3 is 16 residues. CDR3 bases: TGTGCCAGCAGCTTAGATCTGGGGACAGGGACCTACGAGCAGTACTTC. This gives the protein CASSLDLGTGTYEQYF.